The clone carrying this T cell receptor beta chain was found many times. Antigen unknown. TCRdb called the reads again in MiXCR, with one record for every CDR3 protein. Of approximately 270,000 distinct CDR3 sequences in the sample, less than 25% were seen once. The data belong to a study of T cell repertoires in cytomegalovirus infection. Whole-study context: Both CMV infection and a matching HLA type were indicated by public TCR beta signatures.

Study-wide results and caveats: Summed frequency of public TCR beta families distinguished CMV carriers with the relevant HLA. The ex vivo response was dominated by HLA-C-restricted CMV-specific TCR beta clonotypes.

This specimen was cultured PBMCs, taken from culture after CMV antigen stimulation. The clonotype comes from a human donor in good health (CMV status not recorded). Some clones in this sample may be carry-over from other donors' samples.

CDR3 in amino acids: CASPPGAGDSNQPQHF. The CDR3 DNA is TGTGCCAGCCCGCCCGGGGCAGGGGATAGCAATCAGCCCCAGCATTTT. The chain carries TRBV6-1 and TRBJ1-5, with a tentative D call TRBD1 (6 bases). Germline V CDR1 and CDR2: MNHNS, SASEGT. This CDR3 is 16 amino acids long. V was pared by 8 bases and J by 0 bases, with 17 bases between.